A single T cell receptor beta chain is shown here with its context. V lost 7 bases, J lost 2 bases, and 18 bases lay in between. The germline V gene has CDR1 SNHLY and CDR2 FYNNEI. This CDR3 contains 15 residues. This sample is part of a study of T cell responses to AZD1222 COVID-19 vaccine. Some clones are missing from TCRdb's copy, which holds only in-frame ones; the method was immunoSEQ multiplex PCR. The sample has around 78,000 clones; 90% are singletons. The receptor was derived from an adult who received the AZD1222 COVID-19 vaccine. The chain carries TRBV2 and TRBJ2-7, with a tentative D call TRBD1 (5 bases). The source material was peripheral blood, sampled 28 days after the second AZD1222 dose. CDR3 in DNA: TGTGCCAGCACCCTTCAGGGTGATGCGACCTACGAGCAGTACTTC. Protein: CASTLQGDATYEQYF.